One and the same sample provided the 7 T cell receptor beta chains below, sequenced in a study of shared clonotypes between healthy human individuals. Only in-frame clones appear in the TCRdb table, and some are missing; sequencing was by immunoSEQ multiplex PCR. The data show roughly 400,000 clones, about 96% seen once. Specimen: memory CD8+ T cells sorted from blood. Subset in this sample: CD45RO+ cells pooled with CCR7-negative TemRA cells. All receptors come from a man aged 25 to 40 in good health.

The chain employs TRBV5-6 and TRBJ2-2; a possible D gene is TRBD1 (6 bases). The CDR3 is made up of 16 amino acids. The germline V gene has CDR1 SGHDT and CDR2 YYEEEE. With 1 base removed from V and 5 bases from J, the gap between germline ends came to 15 bases. This chain's CDR3 is CASSLLSGARTGELFF. The CDR3 nucleotides read TGTGCCAGCAGCTTGTTATCAGGGGCTAGGACCGGGGAGCTGTTTTTT.

The chain links TRBV19 to TRBJ2-1; D ambiguous. Trimming cost V 0 bases and J 7 bases, with 13 bases left between them. This CDR3 is built from 15 residues. CDR1 LNHDA and CDR2 SQIVND come from the germline V gene (reference sequence). CDR3 in amino acids: CASSIDMGPPNEQFF. The CDR3 coding sequence is TGTGCCAGTAGTATAGATATGGGCCCCCCGAATGAGCAGTTCTTC.

This rearrangement joins TRBV5-5 to TRBJ2-7, with unresolved D. Trimming took 2 bases from V and 0 from J, leaving 12 bases between them. This CDR3 spans 15 amino acids. Germline V gene sequence: CDR1 SGHKS, CDR2 YYEKEE (reference sequence). The CDR3 here is CASSFSKLSSYEQYF. The CDR3 DNA is TGTGCCAGCAGCTTTAGCAAGCTTAGCTCCTACGAGCAGTACTTC.

The chain recombines TRBV6-5 with TRBJ2-3; 10 positions agree with TRBD2. Trimming at V came to 4 bases and at J to 3 bases, leaving 1 base not matched to a gene. The CDR3 consists of 14 residues. Germline lookup yields CDR1 MNHEY and CDR2 SVGAGI. The CDR3 DNA is TGTGCCAGCAGTTCGGGACTAGCGACAGATACGCAGTATTTT. Translated, it gives CASSSGLATDTQYF.

This chain uses TRBV5-1 with TRBJ2-3, with 9 nucleotides matching TRBD2. CDR1 and CDR2 (germline): SGHRS, YFSETQ. This CDR3 comprises 17 residues. Losses at the gene ends were 0 bases for V and 4 bases for J; bases not matched to a gene: 9. CDR3 DNA: TGCGCCAGCAGCTTGGGGTACGGGGTAGCGGGAGCAGATACGCAGTATTTT. Its translation is CASSLGYGVAGADTQYF.

The chain employs TRBV4-1 and TRBJ2-2; D perhaps matches TRBD1 (6 bases). This CDR3 is 14 amino acids long. The V end was cut by 4 bases, the J end by 1 base, with 7 bases between. Germline V CDR1 and CDR2: MGHRA, YSYEKL. Here the CDR3 reads CASSLTGNTGELFF. Here the CDR3 DNA reads TGCGCCAGCAGCCTGACAGGGAACACCGGGGAGCTGTTTTTT.

The V and J genes are TRBV28 and TRBJ1-2, with D possibly matching TRBD1 (5 bases). V lost 5 bases, J lost 4 bases, and 14 bases lay in between. Per the germline V gene, CDR1 is MDHEN and CDR2 is SYDVKM. The CDR3 covers 14 residues. The CDR3 region is CASSTRGAGYGYTF. Here the CDR3 DNA reads TGTGCCAGCAGTACCCGAGGGGCTGGCTATGGCTACACCTTC.